Listed here are 8 T cell receptor beta chains from one sample, sequenced in a study of T cell changes during pregnancy in multiple sclerosis. The repertoire was sequenced with immunoSEQ multiplex PCR; TCRdb's copy has only in-frame clones and lacks some. The table lists fewer than 65,000 clones, about 93% of them singletons. The sequencing here drew on CD4+ T cells from peripheral blood mononuclear cells, taken after pregnancy. These receptor sequences come from a female donor with multiple sclerosis, enrolled in a pregnancy study.

This chain joins TRBV28 and TRBJ2-1; 7 nucleotides match TRBD1. The germline CDR1 and CDR2 sequences are MDHEN and SYDVKM. This CDR3 region has 14 residues. The V gene end was trimmed by 6 bases and the J gene end by 4 bases; junction bases not matched to a gene: 6. CDR3 residues: CASRRGQRYNEQFF. For the CDR3, the DNA is TGTGCCAGCAGACGGGGACAGCGGTACAATGAGCAGTTCTTC.

V gene TRBV4-3 combines with J gene TRBJ2-3, with 10 bases lining up with TRBD2. The CDR3 runs to 16 residues. V gave up 0 bases and J gave up 4 bases; unmatched junction bases: 4. Germline values: CDR1 LGHNA, CDR2 YSLEER. CDR3: CASSQEPSGSADTQYF. The CDR3 nucleotides read TGCGCCAGCAGCCAAGAGCCTAGCGGGAGTGCAGATACGCAGTATTTT.

The V and J genes are TRBV6-5 and TRBJ1-1; 8 bases match TRBD1. Germline trimming cut 7 bases from V and 0 bases from J; bases unmatched to any gene: 7. CDR1 is MNHEY and CDR2 is SVGAGI in the germline V gene. There are 15 residues in the CDR3. CDR3 in amino acids: CASTRTGFMNTEAFF. The CDR3 DNA follows: TGTGCCAGCACCCGGACAGGGTTCATGAACACTGAAGCTTTCTTT.

The chain uses TRBV28 and TRBJ1-1; D is uncertain. This CDR3 has 14 amino acids. Between the trimmed V and J ends, which lost 9 bases and 0 bases, there was a span of 14 bases. The germline V gene has CDR1 MDHEN and CDR2 SYDVKM. The CDR3 nucleotides read TGTGCCAGTACGGTTGGTGCCGTGAACACTGAAGCTTTCTTT. It is translated as CASTVGAVNTEAFF.

The chain carries TRBV4-1 and TRBJ1-1; D is uncertain. From germline, CDR1 is MGHRA and CDR2 YSYEKL. The CDR3 has 14 amino acids. V lost 4 bases and J 0 bases, leaving 9 bases between the germline ends. The CDR3 spells CASSPLSVNTEAFF. The CDR3 region has the DNA TGCGCCAGCAGCCCCCTCTCGGTGAACACTGAAGCTTTCTTT.

The rearrangement uses TRBV5-1 and TRBJ2-7; 7 bases align to TRBD2. Germline CDR1 reads SGHRS; CDR2 reads YFSETQ. V was clipped by 1 base and J by 2 bases; unmatched bases: 15. CDR3 length: 18 amino acids. The CDR3 DNA is TGCGCCAGCAGCTTGAAAGGTCGCGGGAGAGCCCCTACCTACGAGCAGTACTTC. Translating gives CASSLKGRGRAPTYEQYF.

This sequence joins TRBV12-5 and TRBJ2-3; D is ambiguous. Trimming removed 2 bases at V and 0 bases at J, with 6 bases between. Germline values: CDR1 LGHNT, CDR2 FRNRAP. The CDR3 has 14 residues. CDR3 protein: CASGLSGSTDTQYF. CDR3 DNA: TGTGCTAGTGGTTTGTCCGGGAGCACAGATACGCAGTATTTT.

This chain uses TRBV18 with TRBJ2-7, with 14 bases lining up with TRBD2. With V trimmed by 2 bases and J by 3 bases, 0 bases remained unmatched. The germline gives CDR1 KGHSH, CDR2 LQKENI. The CDR3 extends over 15 amino acids. The CDR3 is CASSPGTSGSYEQYF. Written as DNA, the CDR3 is TGTGCCAGCTCACCAGGGACTAGCGGGAGCTACGAGCAGTACTTC.